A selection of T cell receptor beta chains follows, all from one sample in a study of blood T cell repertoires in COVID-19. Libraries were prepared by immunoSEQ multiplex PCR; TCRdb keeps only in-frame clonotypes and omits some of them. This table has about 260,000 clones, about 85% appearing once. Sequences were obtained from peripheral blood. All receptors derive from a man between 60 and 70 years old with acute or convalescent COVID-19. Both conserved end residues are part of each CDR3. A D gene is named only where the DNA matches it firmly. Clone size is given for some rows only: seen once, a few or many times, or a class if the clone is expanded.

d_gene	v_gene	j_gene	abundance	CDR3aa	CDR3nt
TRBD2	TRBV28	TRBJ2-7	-	CASSFWAGTSGKTKQYF	TGTGCCAGCAGTTTTTGGGCGGGGACTAGCGGGAAGACGAAGCAGTACTTC
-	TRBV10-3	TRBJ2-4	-	CAISPDGLAKNIQYF	TGTGCCATCAGTCCGGACGGACTAGCCAAAAACATTCAGTACTTC
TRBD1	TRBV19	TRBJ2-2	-	CASSPRQGWAGELFF	TGTGCCAGTAGTCCCAGACAGGGGTGGGCCGGGGAGCTGTTTTTT
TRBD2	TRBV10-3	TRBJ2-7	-	CAISESRLAESYEQYF	TGTGCCATCAGTGAGTCGAGACTAGCGGAAAGCTACGAGCAGTACTTC
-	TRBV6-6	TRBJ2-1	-	CASRPLSSYNEQFF	TGTGCCAGCCGCCCCCTAAGCTCCTACAATGAGCAGTTCTTC
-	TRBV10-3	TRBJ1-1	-	CAISDMSRGAFF	TGTGCCATCAGCGATATGTCCCGGGGGGCTTTCTTT
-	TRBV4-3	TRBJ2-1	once	CASSQGLSGNYNEQFF	TGCGCCAGCAGCCAAGGCCTGTCGGGAAACTACAATGAGCAGTTCTTC
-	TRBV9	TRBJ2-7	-	CASSVDGNLRSQYF	TGTGCCAGCAGCGTGGACGGGAATCTACGATCGCAGTACTTC
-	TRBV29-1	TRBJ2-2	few	CSVEEGALNTGELFF	TGCAGCGTTGAAGAGGGGGCATTAAACACCGGGGAGCTGTTTTTT
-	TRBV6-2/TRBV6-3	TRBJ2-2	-	CASSPRRGPARRVPGELFF	TGTGCCAGCAGCCCCCGCCGGGGACCCGCCCGGAGGGTTCCCGGGGAGCTGTTTTTT
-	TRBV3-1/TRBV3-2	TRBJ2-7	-	CASSSSSYEQYF	TGTGCCAGCAGTTCCAGCTCCTACGAGCAGTACTTC